These T cell receptor beta chains were read from a single sample in a study of graft-versus-host responses after intestinal transplantation. Libraries were prepared by immunoSEQ multiplex PCR; TCRdb keeps only in-frame clonotypes and omits some of them. The data hold about 25,000 clones, with approximately 94% observed a single time. The sequencing used PBMCs, collected 156 days after intestinal transplant. The receptor set was obtained from a human patient who received an intestinal transplant, so some T cells may come from the graft donor. The CDR3 runs from the conserved cysteine through the conserved F or W. A D gene is named only where the DNA matches it firmly. Part of the rows lack a size; the others show once, few, many or a class for expanded clones.

- | 13 | TRBJ2-3 | TRBV7-8 | - | CASSWGSTDTQYF | TGTGCCAGCAGCTGGGGGTCCACAGATACGCAGTATTTT
- | 13 | TRBJ2-7 | TRBV19 | - | CASTPGAYYEQYF | TGTGCCAGTACCCCAGGAGCGTACTACGAGCAGTACTTC
- | 18 | TRBJ1-1 | TRBV18 | once | CASSRWQQGIEGETEAFF | TGTGCCAGCTCACGTTGGCAGCAAGGGATCGAGGGGGAGACTGAAGCTTTCTTT
- | 12 | TRBJ2-4 | TRBV27 | few | CASRGPENIQYF | TGTGCCAGCAGGGGGCCCGAAAACATTCAGTACTTC
TRBD1 | 15 | TRBJ1-2 | TRBV4-1 | - | CASSQADRVDYGYTF | TGCGCCAGCAGCCAAGCCGACAGGGTCGACTATGGCTACACCTTC
- | 16 | TRBJ1-1 | TRBV7-2 | - | CASSLYTGFMNTEAFF | TGTGCCAGCAGCTTATATACAGGGTTCATGAACACTGAAGCTTTCTTT
TRBD2 | 16 | TRBJ2-3 | TRBV4-1 | - | CASSQATSGGTDTQYF | TGCGCCAGCAGCCAAGCCACTAGCGGGGGAACAGATACGCAGTATTTT
- | 16 | TRBJ2-2 | TRBV29-1 | - | CSVRDPTSAYTGELFF | TGCAGCGTTAGGGATCCGACTTCGGCTTACACCGGGGAGCTGTTTTTT
- | 13 | TRBJ1-1 | TRBV4-2 | - | CASSQGQVTEAFF | TGTGCCAGCAGCCAAGGCCAAGTCACTGAAGCTTTCTTT
- | 13 | TRBJ2-1 | TRBV4-1 | - | CASSPIGHNEQFF | TGCGCCAGCAGCCCCATAGGTCACAATGAGCAGTTCTTC
TRBD1 | 17 | TRBJ1-2 | TRBV19 | - | CASSTPEDRGHDYGYTF | TGTGCCAGTAGTACCCCAGAGGACAGGGGGCATGACTATGGCTACACCTTC
TRBD2 | 21 | TRBJ2-1 | TRBV7-3 | - | CASSRNGTSGGYPSPYNEQFF | TGTGCCAGCAGCCGCAACGGCACTAGCGGGGGATATCCCTCTCCCTACAATGAGCAGTTCTTC
TRBD1 | 14 | TRBJ1-3 | TRBV19 | - | CASGQGARGNTIYF | TGTGCCTCCGGACAGGGGGCGCGAGGAAACACCATATATTTT
TRBD2 | 14 | TRBJ2-3 | TRBV4-1 | - | CASSLSGRIDTQYF | TGCGCCAGCAGCCTGAGCGGGAGGATAGATACGCAGTATTTT
- | 11 | TRBJ2-1 | TRBV14 | - | CASSQQGGQFF | TGTGCCAGCAGCCAACAGGGTGGGCAGTTCTTC
- | 16 | TRBJ2-1 | TRBV19 | - | CASSPSLHSSYNEQFF | TGTGCCAGTAGTCCCTCACTACACAGCTCCTACAATGAGCAGTTCTTC
TRBD1 | 15 | TRBJ2-1 | TRBV6-1 | - | CASSSTGGAHNEQFF | TGTGCCAGCAGTTCGACAGGGGGCGCTCACAATGAGCAGTTCTTC
- | 16 | TRBJ2-1 | TRBV6-5 | - | CASSYGDTSSYNEQFF | TGTGCCAGCAGTTACGGGGACACAAGCTCCTACAATGAGCAGTTCTTC
TRBD1 | 14 | TRBJ2-7 | TRBV5-6 | - | CASSFGTGFYEQYF | TGTGCCAGCAGCTTTGGGACAGGGTTCTACGAGCAGTACTTC
- | 17 | TRBJ2-5 | TRBV11-3 | - | CASSSTFGVQGAETQYF | TGTGCCAGCAGCTCCACCTTCGGTGTGCAGGGAGCGGAGACCCAGTACTTC
- | 18 | TRBJ1-6 | TRBV9 | - | CASSASQTGNIYNSPLHF | TGTGCCAGCAGCGCGAGCCAGACAGGAAACATCTATAATTCACCCCTCCACTTT
- | 13 | TRBJ1-1 | TRBV30 | - | CAWSQVKNTEAFF | TGTGCCTGGAGTCAGGTGAAGAACACTGAAGCTTTCTTT
- | 14 | TRBJ1-4 | TRBV15 | - | CATNNRFRAEKLFF | TGTGCCACTAACAACAGGTTTCGGGCGGAAAAACTGTTTTTT
TRBD2 | 13 | TRBJ2-7 | TRBV30 | - | CAWGAGGPLEQYF | TGTGCCTGGGGAGCGGGGGGGCCCCTCGAGCAGTACTTC
- | 17 | TRBJ1-2 | TRBV6-1 | - | CASSEIFWGQTNYGYTF | TGTGCCAGCAGTGAAATCTTTTGGGGGCAGACTAACTATGGCTACACCTTC
- | 13 | TRBJ2-7 | TRBV27 | - | CASSLRISYEQYF | TGTGCCAGCAGTTTAAGGATTTCCTACGAGCAGTACTTC
- | 11 | TRBJ1-2 | TRBV30 | - | CAWRIGGGYTF | TGTGCCTGGAGGATCGGCGGGGGCTACACCTTC
- | 13 | TRBJ2-7 | TRBV13 | - | CASSSYRGGEQYF | TGTGCCAGCAGCTCCTACAGGGGGGGGGAGCAGTACTTC
- | 15 | TRBJ1-3 | TRBV18 | - | CASSPPGVSGNTIYF | TGCGCCAGCTCACCGCCCGGTGTCTCTGGAAACACCATATATTTT
- | 17 | TRBJ1-5 | TRBV28 | - | CASRVAQAPYSNQPQHF | TGTGCCAGCAGGGTCGCACAGGCCCCTTATAGCAATCAGCCCCAGCATTTT
- | 14 | TRBJ2-2 | TRBV28 | - | CASSWFGGGGELFF | TGTGCCAGCAGTTGGTTTGGGGGTGGCGGGGAGCTGTTTTTT
- | 13 | TRBJ2-2 | TRBV9 | few | CASSVLVTGELFF | TGTGCCAGCAGCGTTCTAGTAACCGGGGAGCTGTTTTTT
TRBD2 | 18 | TRBJ2-5 | TRBV4-1 | - | CASRQGTSGPYKQETQYF | TGCGCCAGCAGACAGGGGACTAGCGGGCCCTATAAACAAGAGACCCAGTACTTC
TRBD2 | 15 | TRBJ2-3 | TRBV29-1 | - | CSVEVASGVTDTQYF | TGCAGCGTTGAAGTGGCTAGCGGGGTAACCGATACGCAGTATTTT
- | 20 | TRBJ1-4 | TRBV6-1 | once | CASSENDLSANLATNEKLFF | TGTGCCAGCAGTGAAAATGATCTTTCAGCGAACCTTGCAACTAATGAAAAACTGTTTTTT
TRBD1 | 16 | TRBJ2-1 | TRBV7-9 | once | CASSLSGTGGYNEQFF | TGTGCCAGCAGCTTATCCGGGACAGGGGGTTACAATGAGCAGTTCTTC
TRBD2 | 15 | TRBJ2-1 | TRBV19 | - | CASSPGTSGFNEQFF | TGTGCCAGTAGCCCTGGGACTAGCGGTTTCAATGAGCAGTTCTTC
TRBD1 | 15 | TRBJ1-2 | TRBV7-9 | - | CASSLEGQGLYGYTF | TGTGCCAGCAGCTTAGAGGGACAGGGCCTCTATGGCTACACCTTC
- | 12 | TRBJ2-7 | TRBV7-2 | - | CASVDNFYEQYF | TGTGCCAGTGTCGACAATTTCTACGAGCAGTACTTC
- | 14 | TRBJ2-7 | TRBV19 | - | CASATGPRAYEQYF | TGTGCCAGCGCGACCGGGCCCCGGGCGTACGAGCAGTACTTC
TRBD2 | 14 | TRBJ2-3 | TRBV5-4 | - | CASTAGASTDTQYF | TGTGCCAGCACAGCGGGGGCGAGCACAGATACGCAGTATTTT